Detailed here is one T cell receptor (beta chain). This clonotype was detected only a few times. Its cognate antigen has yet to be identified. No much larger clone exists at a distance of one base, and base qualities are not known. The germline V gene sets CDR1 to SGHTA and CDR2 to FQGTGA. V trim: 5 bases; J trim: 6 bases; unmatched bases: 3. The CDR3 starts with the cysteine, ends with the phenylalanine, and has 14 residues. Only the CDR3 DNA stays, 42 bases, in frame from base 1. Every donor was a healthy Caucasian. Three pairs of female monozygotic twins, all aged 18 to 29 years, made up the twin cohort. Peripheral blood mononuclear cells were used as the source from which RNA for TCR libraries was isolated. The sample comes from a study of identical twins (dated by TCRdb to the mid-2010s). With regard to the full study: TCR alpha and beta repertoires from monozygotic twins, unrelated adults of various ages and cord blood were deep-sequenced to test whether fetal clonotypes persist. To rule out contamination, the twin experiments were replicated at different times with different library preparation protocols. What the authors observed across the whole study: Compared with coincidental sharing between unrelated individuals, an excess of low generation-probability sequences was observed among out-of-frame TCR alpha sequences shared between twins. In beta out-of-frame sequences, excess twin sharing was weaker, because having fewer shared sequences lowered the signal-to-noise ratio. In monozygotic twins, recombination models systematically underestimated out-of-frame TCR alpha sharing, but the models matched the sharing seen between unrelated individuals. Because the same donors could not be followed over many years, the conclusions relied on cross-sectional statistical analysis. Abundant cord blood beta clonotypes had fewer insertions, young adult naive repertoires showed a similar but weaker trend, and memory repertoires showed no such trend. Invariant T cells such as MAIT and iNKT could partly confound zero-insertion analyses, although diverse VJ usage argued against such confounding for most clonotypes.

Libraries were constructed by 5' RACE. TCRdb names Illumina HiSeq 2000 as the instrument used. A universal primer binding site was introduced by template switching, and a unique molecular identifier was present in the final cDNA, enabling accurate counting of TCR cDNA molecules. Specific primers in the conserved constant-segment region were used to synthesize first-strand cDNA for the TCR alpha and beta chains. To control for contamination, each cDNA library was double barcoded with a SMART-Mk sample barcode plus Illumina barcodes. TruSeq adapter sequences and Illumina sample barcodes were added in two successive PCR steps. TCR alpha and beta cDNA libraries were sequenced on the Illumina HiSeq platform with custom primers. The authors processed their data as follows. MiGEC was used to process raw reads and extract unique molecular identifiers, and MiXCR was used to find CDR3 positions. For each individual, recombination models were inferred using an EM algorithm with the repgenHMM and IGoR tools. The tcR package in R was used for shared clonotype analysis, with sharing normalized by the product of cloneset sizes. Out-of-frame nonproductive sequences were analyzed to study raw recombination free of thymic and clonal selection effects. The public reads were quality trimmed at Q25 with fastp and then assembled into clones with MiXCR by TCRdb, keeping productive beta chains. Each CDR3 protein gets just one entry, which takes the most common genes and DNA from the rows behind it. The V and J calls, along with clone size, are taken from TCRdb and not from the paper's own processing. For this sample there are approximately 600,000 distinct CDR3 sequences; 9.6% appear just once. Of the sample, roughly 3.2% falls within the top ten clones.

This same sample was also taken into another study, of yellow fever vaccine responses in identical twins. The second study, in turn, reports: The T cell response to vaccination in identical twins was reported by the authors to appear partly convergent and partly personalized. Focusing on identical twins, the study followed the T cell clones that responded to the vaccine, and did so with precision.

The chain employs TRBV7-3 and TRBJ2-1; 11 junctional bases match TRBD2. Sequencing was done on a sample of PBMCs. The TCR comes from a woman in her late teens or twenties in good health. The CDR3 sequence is CASSLSGGANEQFF. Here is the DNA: TGTGCCAGCAGCCTTAGCGGGGGGGCCAATGAGCAGTTCTTC.